The T cell receptor (beta chain) described here comes from a study of cytomegalovirus exposure and HLA in healthy donors. V trimming: 3 bases; J trimming: 5 bases; junction bases outside the gene matches: 6. The CDR3 runs to 16 residues. The germline V gene has CDR1 SGDLS and CDR2 YYNGEE. The PCR was carried out with 60 Vbeta primers and 13 Jbeta primers. Clones were read by immunoSEQ multiplex PCR, and TCRdb kept only the in-frame ones, dropping some. This repertoire shows about 100,000 clones, over 75% found once; its top ten account for under 7.5%. The TCR sequence derives from a man aged 50 to 60 in good health and CMV-seropositive. Sequencing input: PBMCs. This chain links TRBV9 with TRBJ2-2, with 11 bases aligning to TRBD2. CDR3 bases: TGTGCCAGCAGCGCTCCCAGGACTAGCGGGACCGGGGAGCTGTTTTTT. Its protein product is CASSAPRTSGTGELFF.